These 12 T cell receptor beta chains were sequenced from one sample in a study of T cells in Graves' hyperthyroidism and ophthalmopathy. RNA transcripts served as the template for amplifying TCR beta CDR3 regions. First-round RT-PCR targeting the TCR CDR3 was performed with the HTBI primer set. TCRdb re-called the multiplex PCR reads with MiXCR, one entry per CDR3 protein. This table holds about 740,000 distinct CDR3 sequences, 11% to 15% found once. Sequenced input: blood. The source is a woman aged 18-29 years with Graves' hyperthyroidism.

At least ten counts were recorded for this clonotype. The chain combines TRBV2 with TRBJ2-2; D unresolved. The CDR3 covers 15 residues. The V end was cut by 0 bases, the J end by 4 bases, with 9 bases between. Germline assignment: CDR1 SNHLY and CDR2 FYNNEI. The CDR3 loop reads CASSEAGIGTGELFF. For the CDR3, the DNA is TGTGCCAGCAGTGAAGCGGGGATCGGCACCGGGGAGCTGTTTTTT.

This clonotype was picked up a small number of times. Being one base from a much bigger clone, this may be a read error. The chain couples TRBV11-1 to TRBJ2-5, with D possibly TRBD1 on 5 matching bases. From germline, CDR1 is SGHAT and CDR2 FQDESV (reference sequence). The CDR3 is made up of 13 amino acids. The CDR3 here is CASNLNRRETQYF. For the CDR3, the DNA is TGTGCCAGCAACTTAAACAGGCGGGAGACCCAGTACTTC. Full variable domain (outside the CDR3, taken from reference TRBV11-1 and TRBJ2-5): EAEVAQSPRYKITEKSQAVAFWCDPISGHATLYWYRQILGQGPELLVQFQDESVVDDSQLPKDRFSAERLKGVDSTLKIQPAELGDSAMYLCASNLNRRETQYFGPGTRLLVL.

Many counts were recorded for this clonotype. The chain recombines TRBV3-1 with TRBJ1-1; D call uncertain. This CDR3 spans 16 amino acids. V lost 0 bases and J 3 bases, leaving 14 bases between the germline ends. In germline, CDR1 is LGHDT, CDR2 YNNKEL (reference sequence). The CDR3 here is CASSQDSYPSDTEAFF. Here the CDR3 DNA reads TGTGCCAGCAGCCAAGATTCATACCCGTCCGACACTGAAGCTTTCTTT.

This clonotype was counted a few times. This chain joins TRBV9 and TRBJ2-3; 14 bases align to TRBD2. V lost 4 bases to trimming and J lost 4 bases; unmatched junction nucleotides: 8. Germline CDR1 SGDLS, CDR2 YYNGEE. The CDR3 has 17 residues. CDR3 nucleotide sequence: TGTGCCAGCAGCACCGGGACTAGCGGGAGTCGGGCAGATACGCAGTATTTT. This gives the protein CASSTGTSGSRADTQYF.

This clonotype was observed a handful of times. The V and J genes are TRBV4-1 and TRBJ2-2; a possible D gene is TRBD2 (5 bases). V lost 2 bases and J 3 bases, leaving 10 bases between the germline ends. The CDR3 loop spans 15 amino acids. The V gene's germline CDR1 is MGHRA and CDR2 YSYEKL. DNA of the CDR3: TGCGCCAGCAGCCAATACGACGGGGACACCGGGGAGCTGTTTTTT. It specifies CASSQYDGDTGELFF.

With respect to this clonotype: It may be a read error: a sequence one base away is much more abundant. The V and J genes are TRBV10-2 and TRBJ2-5, with no clear D. The germline V and J ends were trimmed by 3 bases and 0 bases, with 8 bases remaining between them. The CDR3 extends over 14 amino acids. Germline V gene sequence: CDR1 WSHSY, CDR2 SAAADI. The CDR3 spells CASSEGRNQETQYF. CDR3 DNA sequence: TGCGCCAGCAGTGAAGGCAGGAACCAAGAGACCCAGTACTTC.

This clonotype came up many times. V gene TRBV7-8 combines with J gene TRBJ1-1; 9 bases align to TRBD1. Germline-derived CDR1 and CDR2 are SGHVS and FQNEAQ. This CDR3 has 17 amino acids. Trimming cost V 6 bases and J 4 bases; bases outside gene matches: 15. CDR3 nucleotide sequence: TGTGCCAGCAGGTCCGCGGGACAGGGTTTAAAACGCACTGAAGCTTTCTTT. It translates to CASRSAGQGLKRTEAFF.

The chain links TRBV19 to TRBJ1-2; D call uncertain. Germline V lookup: CDR1 LNHDA, CDR2 SQIVND (reference sequence). This CDR3 region has 13 residues. Trimming took off 5 bases at V and 5 bases at J, with 12 bases between the two ends. The CDR3 bases are TGTGCCAGTAGTCCCGCATCCGGGTATGGCTACACCTTC. This codes for CASSPASGYGYTF.

This clonotype was observed a handful of times. The rearrangement joins TRBV7-8 to TRBJ2-7, with D possibly matching TRBD1 (5 bases). V was clipped by 6 bases and J by 0 bases, with 18 bases between them. Germline lookup yields CDR1 SGHVS and CDR2 FQNEAQ. The CDR3 runs 16 residues. The CDR3 bases are TGTGCCAGCAGTCCCAGGACCCAGGGTAGCTCCTACGAGCAGTACTTC. It specifies CASSPRTQGSSYEQYF. The full variable domain, rest sourced from reference TRBV7-8 and TRBJ2-7, is GAGVSQSPRYKVAKRGQDVALRCDPISGHVSLFWYQQALGQGPEFLTYFQNEAQLDKSGLPSDRFFAERPEGSVSTLKIQRTQQEDSAVYLCASSPRTQGSSYEQYFGPGTRLTVT.

The rearrangement uses TRBV20-1 and TRBJ2-3; possible D gene TRBD2, 5 bases. The V end lost 3 bases, the J end lost 1 base, and 20 bases lay between the germline ends. The CDR3 runs to 17 residues. Germline-derived CDR1 and CDR2 are DFQATT and SNEGSKA (reference sequence). CDR3 bases: TGCAGTGCTAGCGGAGCGGACCTCTTCCCGGGCACAGATACGCAGTATTTT. Translation gives CSASGADLFPGTDTQYF.

Ten or more counts support this clonotype. The genes are TRBV6-1 and TRBJ1-1; D uncertain. The CDR3 is 13 amino acids. V was pared by 8 bases and J by 4 bases, with 14 bases between. Germline lookup yields CDR1 MNHNS and CDR2 SASEGT. CDR3 sequence reads: CASVQGRGTEAFF. The CDR3 nucleotides read TGTGCCAGCGTACAAGGACGAGGCACTGAAGCTTTCTTT.

This clonotype was detected only a few times. This sequence joins TRBV27 and TRBJ2-1; 9 nucleotides match TRBD2. CDR1 is MNHEY and CDR2 is SMNVEV in the germline V gene (reference sequence). The CDR3 spans 16 residues. Losses at the gene ends were 6 bases for V and 8 bases for J; bases not matched to a gene: 14. The CDR3, as DNA: TGTGCCAGCAGCCGCCTCGGCGGGGGGGCGCGGGATGAGCAGTTCTTC. Translating gives CASSRLGGGARDEQFF.